This T cell receptor (beta chain) was identified during a study of T cells in Graves' hyperthyroidism and ophthalmopathy (dated by TCRdb to between 2019 and 2020). Notes on the research overall: Peripheral blood samples were taken at initial diagnosis, before any treatment was given. A discovery cohort of around 98 patients, about 40 with Graves' ophthalmopathy and about 60 with stable Graves' hyperthyroidism, was used to find distinguishing TCR V-J signatures. An independent validation cohort of under 20 hyperthyroidism patients and about 16 patients who later progressed to ophthalmopathy tested prospective prediction of ophthalmopathy. The 100 or so discovery patients were divided at random into training and test sets in a 7:3 ratio. The study also compared thyroid tissue and blood T-cell repertoires from more than five Graves' hyperthyroidism patients. Once sampling was done, hyperthyroidism patients were given methimazole at a starting dose of 30 mg daily, whereas ophthalmopathy patients were given high-dose intravenous methylprednisolone. The paper describes TCR Vbeta CDR3 sequencing of 135 peripheral blood samples, made up of roughly 45 ophthalmopathy patients, over 70 hyperthyroidism patients and about 17 progressor patients.

Points the paper makes about the study in general: Most expanded thyroid clonotypes (frequency above 0.001) were also detected in blood, suggesting blood repertoires may reflect thyroid immune responses. During validation, the model predicted progression to ophthalmopathy a median of about 6.3 months ahead of onset, with more than 55% sensitivity and less than 85% specificity. In cross-validation, a model built on a 13 V-J signature told ophthalmopathy apart from stable hyperthyroidism with roughly 87% sensitivity and roughly 83% specificity, and in testing the same model reached 80%/75%. Sample size was not statistically predetermined, and blinding of investigators to group allocation was not performed.

Stable Graves' hyperthyroidism was defined as the absence of progression to ophthalmopathy over 18 months of follow-up. Hyperthyroidism patients were newly diagnosed, with disease duration under 2 months, and aged 18 to 65 years. Any patient with an uncontrolled infection, another autoimmune disease, pregnancy or lactation was excluded. Diagnoses were based on clinical symptoms, serum thyroxine and TRAb, thyroid ultrasound and orbital computed tomography. Ficoll-Paque density gradient centrifugation was used to isolate PBMCs from under 11 ml of fresh peripheral blood. Total RNA was extracted using Trizol reagent, and RNA quality was assessed on an Agilent 2100 Bioanalyzer. From cysteine to phenylalanine, the CDR3 is 16 amino acids long. Of the read, only the CDR3 DNA is kept; its 48 bases are in frame from base 1. The germline V gene (reference sequence) provides CDR1 SEHNR and CDR2 FQNEAQ. Clipping removes 3 bases from V and 5 bases from J, with 7 as the unmatched junction base count.

Notes on this clonotype: Its antigen is currently not known. Base qualities are not provided; no much larger clone lies one nucleotide away.

The TCR beta CDR3 regions were amplified from RNA transcripts. A first-round RT-PCR of the TCR CDR3 used the HTBI primer set with the Qiagen OneStep RT-PCR kit. Libraries were constructed in a second round of multiplex PCR, after which size selection and purification were carried out. Libraries were sequenced paired-end with 100 bp reads on an Illumina HiSeq2000. In the paper's pipeline: SOAPnuke was used to process the raw data, removing reads that contained adapters or uncalled bases, had a mean Phred below 15, or lacked an exact match to the constant primer or identifier. High-quality paired reads were merged using COPE v1.2.5, and each unique nucleotide sequence was defined as a clonotype. MiTCR v1.1 was used to align clonotypes to the IMGT TRBV, TRBD and TRBJ reference segments. The analysis was restricted to V-J combinations with a frequency above 0.0001, which together covered roughly 99% of the repertoires. A TCS score was defined as the ratio between F50 (clonal expansion) and ExV (chaos), using BLOSUM62-based TCRdist between CDR3 peptides within each V-J. Welch's t-statistics and random forest reduced roughly 540 V-J features to 10 to 15, which were used in a naive Bayes classifier (R e1071). The Morisita-Horn index was used to measure how similar the thyroid and blood repertoires were. TCRdb trimmed public reads at Q25 via fastp, called clones via MiXCR and kept in-frame beta chains. Rows matching on CDR3 protein sequence are summarized as one entry with the most common DNA and genes. Clone size and V and J calls follow TCRdb, not the original study. This sample has about 760,000 distinct CDR3 sequences in its table, and over 35% of those were observed once. Approximately 31% of the sample is held by the ten biggest clonotypes.

The receptor was isolated from a middle-aged woman with Graves' hyperthyroidism. The sequence links TRBV7-9 to TRBJ1-4; the central 9 bases match TRBD1. Material for sequencing was blood. For the CDR3, the sequence is CASSFGTGWDNEKLFF. At the DNA level, the sequence is TGTGCCAGCAGCTTCGGGACAGGGTGGGACAATGAAAAACTGTTTTTT. Where the CDR3 stops, the reference TRBV7-9 and TRBJ1-4 genes take over; the full variable domain is DTGVSQNPRHKITKRGQNVTFRCDPISEHNRLYWYRQTLGQGPEFLTYFQNEAQLEKSRLLSDRFSAERPKGSFSTLEIQRTEQGDSAMYLCASSFGTGWDNEKLFFGSGTQLSVL.